These T cell receptor beta chains were read from a single sample in a study of blood T cell repertoires in COVID-19. The data were produced by immunoSEQ multiplex PCR, yet TCRdb's version contains in-frame clones alone and is incomplete. The sample lists approximately 350,000 clones; around 90% were seen once. The sample was peripheral blood. The receptors originated from a woman in her 30s with COVID-19, enrolled during active disease. CDR3s include the opening cysteine and the closing phenylalanine or tryptophan. A D gene is named only where the DNA matches it firmly. Not all rows give a size; the values are once, few, many and, for expanded clones, a class.

CASSPRGGPEETQYF	TGTGCCAGCAGCCCCCGCGGGGGGCCAGAGGAGACCCAGTACTTC	TRBD2	.	TRBV7-2	TRBJ2-5
CASSPRRDRGPADIQYF	TGTGCCAGTAGTCCTCGCCGGGACAGGGGACCCGCAGACATTCAGTACTTC	TRBD1	.	TRBV19	TRBJ2-4
CASSPTGPYNEQFF	TGCGCCAGCAGCCCCACAGGCCCCTACAATGAGCAGTTCTTC	.	.	TRBV4-3	TRBJ2-1
CASSIRGSTDTQYF	TGTGCCAGCAGCATCAGGGGGAGCACAGATACGCAGTATTTT	TRBD1	.	TRBV7-2	TRBJ2-3
CARSPGGGGTDTQYF	TGTGCCCGCAGCCCGGGGGGGGGAGGCACAGATACGCAGTATTTT	TRBD2	.	TRBV5-5	TRBJ2-3
CASGLVPGQENQPQHF	TGTGCTAGTGGTTTGGTTCCGGGACAGGAGAATCAGCCCCAGCATTTT	TRBD1	few	TRBV12-5	TRBJ1-5
CASSLGTRGTDTQYF	TGTGCCAGCAGCCTCGGGACTAGGGGAACAGATACGCAGTATTTT	TRBD2	.	TRBV6-5	TRBJ2-3
CASSSGTANRNTIYF	TGTGCCAGCAGCTCCGGGACAGCTAATCGAAACACCATATATTTT	TRBD1	many	TRBV5-6	TRBJ1-3
CASSRGQGNTGELFF	TGTGCCAGCAGCAGGGGACAGGGGAACACCGGGGAGCTGTTTTTT	TRBD1	.	TRBV5-8	TRBJ2-2
CASSQSGTGAYEQYF	TGCGCCAGCAGTCAATCTGGGACAGGGGCTTACGAGCAGTACTTC	TRBD1	.	TRBV23-1	TRBJ2-7
CASSSPVTDTQYF	TGTGCCAGCAGTTCCCCCGTGACAGATACGCAGTATTTT	.	few	TRBV6-2/TRBV6-3	TRBJ2-3
CASSQVLGDNGYTF	TGCGCCAGCAGCCAAGTTCTGGGGGACAATGGCTACACCTTC	.	once	TRBV4-1	TRBJ1-2
CAWSSGLVSNQPQHF	TGTGCCTGGAGTTCGGGTCTGGTTAGCAATCAGCCCCAGCATTTT	.	.	TRBV30	TRBJ1-5
CASTDTGELFF	TGCGCCAGCACAGACACCGGGGAGCTGTTTTTT	.	.	TRBV10-2	TRBJ2-2
CSVTGQGDPLLSYEQYF	TGCAGCGTGACCGGACAGGGAGACCCCCTACTCTCCTACGAGCAGTACTTC	TRBD1	.	TRBV29-1	TRBJ2-7
CASSRALGRDFYGYTF	TGCGCCAGCAGCCGCGCTCTGGGCAGGGACTTTTATGGCTACACCTTC	.	.	TRBV4-3	TRBJ1-2
CASSFNQETQYF	TGCGCCAGCAGCTTCAACCAAGAGACCCAGTACTTC	.	.	TRBV5-1	TRBJ2-5
CASSYPTKGEIEAFF	TGTGCCAGCAGTTACCCGACCAAGGGGGAGATTGAAGCTTTCTTT	.	few	TRBV6-2/TRBV6-3	TRBJ1-1
CASSESLAGAGQETQYF	TGCGCCAGCAGTGAGTCCCTAGCGGGGGCGGGACAAGAGACCCAGTACTTC	TRBD2	.	TRBV10-1	TRBJ2-5
CASSLGLYSNQPQHF	TGTGCCAGCAGCTTGGGCCTCTATAGCAATCAGCCCCAGCATTTT	.	.	TRBV5-6	TRBJ1-5
CASSSLTTGRGGYTF	TGTGCCAGCAGCTCCCTAACCACAGGGAGGGGTGGCTACACCTTC	.	.	TRBV7-8	TRBJ1-2
CASSPQGAREETQYF	TGTGCCAGCAGCCCCCAGGGGGCGCGGGAGGAGACCCAGTACTTC	.	.	TRBV11-2	TRBJ2-5
CASSPGVAGTEAFF	TGCGCCAGCAGCCCCGGCGTAGCGGGCACTGAAGCTTTCTTT	.	.	TRBV5-1	TRBJ1-1
CASSEAGRHYEQYF	TGTGCCAGCAGTGAAGCTGGTCGACACTACGAGCAGTACTTC	.	.	TRBV6-1	TRBJ2-7
CASSAETGAHGELFF	TGTGCCAGCAGTGCAGAGACAGGGGCCCACGGGGAGCTGTTTTTT	TRBD1	.	TRBV2	TRBJ2-2
CASSQATANNEKLFF	TGTGCCAGCAGCCAAGCGACAGCTAATAATGAAAAACTGTTTTTT	.	.	TRBV3-1/TRBV3-2	TRBJ1-4
CASSLPGQGAFEQYF	TGTGCCAGCAGTTTACCGGGACAGGGGGCGTTCGAGCAGTACTTC	TRBD1	.	TRBV27	TRBJ2-7
CASSFSGPSSGANVLTF	TGTGCCAGCAGCTTTTCAGGGCCAAGCTCTGGGGCCAACGTCCTGACTTTC	.	.	TRBV11-3	TRBJ2-6
CASSIDREVETQYF	TGTGCCAGTAGTATAGACAGGGAGGTCGAGACCCAGTACTTC	.	.	TRBV19	TRBJ2-5
CASSPGGAPAGGENTEAFF	TGTGCCAGCAGCCCCGGAGGAGCCCCCGCAGGGGGTGAGAACACTGAAGCTTTCTTT	TRBD1	.	TRBV9	TRBJ1-1
CASNSRGGDTGELFF	TGTGCCAGCAATAGTCGGGGGGGCGACACCGGGGAGCTGTTTTTT	TRBD2	.	TRBV9	TRBJ2-2
CASGRVNQPQHF	TGTGCCAGCGGGCGGGTCAATCAGCCCCAGCATTTT	.	.	TRBV27	TRBJ1-5
CASSLAWAPDNYGYTF	TGTGCCAGCAGCTTAGCGTGGGCACCCGATAACTATGGCTACACCTTC	.	.	TRBV7-9	TRBJ1-2
CASSQGLRQETQYF	TGTGCCAGCAGCCAGGGACTACGACAAGAGACCCAGTACTTC	TRBD2	.	TRBV2	TRBJ2-5
CASSQDWSSYNEQFF	TGTGCCAGCAGCCAAGATTGGAGCTCCTACAATGAGCAGTTCTTC	.	once	TRBV14	TRBJ2-1
CASGRGTTATDTQYF	TGTGCCTCTGGTAGAGGGACAACTGCCACAGATACGCAGTATTTT	.	.	TRBV10-3	TRBJ2-3
CASSSGQNSGNTIYF	TGTGCCAGTAGTTCTGGACAGAACTCTGGAAACACCATATATTTT	.	.	TRBV19	TRBJ1-3
CASSQGRRNQPQHF	TGTGCCAGCAGCCAAGGCAGGAGGAATCAGCCCCAGCATTTT	.	.	TRBV4-2	TRBJ1-5
CASSRTQDPNSPLHF	TGTGCCAGTAGCCGGACACAGGATCCAAATTCACCCCTCCACTTT	.	.	TRBV19	TRBJ1-6
CASRGGAGGNTGELFF	TGTGCCAGCAGGGGGGGAGCGGGAGGTAACACCGGGGAGCTGTTTTTT	TRBD2	.	TRBV27	TRBJ2-2